The clone carrying this T cell receptor beta chain was observed a few times. This record comes from a study of beta chain features in type 1 diabetes. The CDR3 totals 15 residues. The germline gives CDR1 MNHEY, CDR2 SVGAGI. Trimming stripped 4 bases from V and 2 bases from J, with 12 bases between. Since all of the isolated RNA was reverse transcribed, expressed TCRB transcripts were what got sequenced. The repertoire was sequenced with immunoSEQ multiplex PCR; TCRdb's copy has only in-frame clones and lacks some. The sample includes about 340,000 clones, roughly 8% of them seen just once. The chain employs TRBV6-5 and TRBJ2-1; D ambiguous. Sequencing was performed on central memory CD4+ T cells from blood. This TCR was sampled from a woman aged 18-29 years in good health. The CDR3 sequence: CASSSKRSAYNEQFF. The CDR3 DNA sequence: TGTGCCAGCAGTTCGAAGCGTTCTGCCTACAATGAGCAGTTCTTC.